These T cell receptor beta chains were read from a single sample in a study of PD-1 blockade in mismatch repair-deficient tumors. Clones were sequenced by immunoSEQ multiplex PCR, and TCRdb holds only the in-frame ones, with some missing. The sample records under 50,000 clones, more than 65% being singletons. The source material was PBMCs, sampled before pembrolizumab treatment. The receptor source for this set is an adult with mismatch repair-deficient cancer. Both conserved end residues are part of each CDR3. D genes are given only for firm matches. Not every row has a clone size; where given, it reads once, few, many or a size class.

12	TRBV29-1	TRBJ2-1	.	once	CSVTWGSDEQFF	TGCAGCGTTACCTGGGGGAGCGATGAGCAGTTCTTC
13	TRBV11-2	TRBJ1-2	TRBD1	once	CASSLGGQGGYTF	TGTGCCAGCAGCTTGGGCGGACAGGGGGGCTACACCTTC
13	TRBV11-2	TRBJ1-3	.	.	CASGASSGNTIYF	TGTGCCAGCGGCGCCAGCTCTGGAAACACCATATATTTT
14	TRBV7-6	TRBJ1-3	TRBD1	.	CASSRDRGGNTIYF	TGTGCCAGCAGCCGGGACAGGGGAGGAAACACCATATATTTT
11	TRBV25-1	TRBJ2-7	.	few	CASREGLEQYF	TGTGCCAGCAGGGAGGGGTTGGAGCAGTACTTC
13	TRBV15	TRBJ2-7	.	.	CATSRGAAGEQYF	TGTGCCACCAGCAGAGGGGCCGCGGGCGAGCAGTACTTC
15	TRBV12-5	TRBJ1-5	.	.	CASGQTGLGNQPQHF	TGTGCTAGTGGGCAAACAGGGTTGGGCAATCAGCCCCAGCATTTT
16	TRBV9	TRBJ2-1	TRBD1	.	CASSLTTGGSYNEQFF	TGTGCCAGCAGCCTGACGACAGGGGGCTCCTACAATGAGCAGTTCTTC
15	TRBV5-1	TRBJ2-2	.	.	CASSLYPANTGELFF	TGCGCCAGCAGCTTATATCCGGCGAACACCGGGGAGCTGTTTTTT
13	TRBV11-3	TRBJ2-7	.	.	CASSLDGTYEQYF	TGTGCCAGCAGCCTCGACGGAACCTACGAGCAGTACTTC
13	TRBV5-5	TRBJ2-7	.	.	CASSFERTYEQYF	TGTGCCAGCAGCTTTGAGCGGACCTACGAGCAGTACTTC
13	TRBV18	TRBJ2-1	.	.	CASFTGGSNEQFF	TGTGCCAGCTTCACTGGGGGGAGTAATGAGCAGTTCTTC
14	TRBV6-5	TRBJ1-2	.	.	CASSYVTYNYGYTF	TGTGCCAGCAGTTACGTAACATATAACTATGGCTACACCTTC
14	TRBV19	TRBJ1-2	.	few	CASGTKGVYYGYTF	TGTGCCAGTGGGACGAAGGGCGTGTACTATGGCTACACCTTC
13	TRBV6-6	TRBJ2-1	TRBD2	once	CASMRGGYNEQFF	TGTGCCAGCATGCGGGGGGGGTACAATGAGCAGTTCTTC
15	TRBV9	TRBJ2-1	.	.	CASSVGPDEYNEQFF	TGTGCCAGCAGCGTAGGGCCCGACGAATACAATGAGCAGTTCTTC
14	TRBV4-1	TRBJ2-1	.	.	CASSQGLGHNEQFF	TGCGCCAGCAGCCAAGGACTAGGACACAATGAGCAGTTCTTC
11	TRBV12-5	TRBJ2-7	.	few	CASGLSAEQYF	TGTGCTAGTGGTTTGAGTGCCGAGCAGTACTTC
12	TRBV28	TRBJ2-1	.	.	CASSLYGNEQFF	TGTGCCAGCAGTTTGTACGGGAATGAGCAGTTCTTC
13	TRBV7-3	TRBJ2-7	.	few	CASSLTSEYEQYF	TGTGCCAGCAGCTTAACGTCAGAGTACGAGCAGTACTTC
20	TRBV5-4	TRBJ2-3	.	.	CASSAPGLTTQTPSTDTQYF	TGTGCCAGCAGCGCCCCGGGACTCACTACACAGACTCCTAGCACAGATACGCAGTATTTT
15	TRBV7-3	TRBJ2-3	TRBD2	.	CASSLTSGRSDTQYF	TGTGCCAGCAGCCTAACTAGCGGGAGGTCAGATACGCAGTATTTT
15	TRBV10-3	TRBJ2-1	TRBD2	.	CAISELIAGGPGKFF	TGTGCCATCAGTGAGCTAATAGCGGGAGGGCCTGGAAAGTTCTTC
16	TRBV5-6	TRBJ2-5	.	.	CASSLGHMGYQETQYF	TGTGCCAGCAGCTTGGGACATATGGGGTACCAAGAGACCCAGTACTTC
15	TRBV6-6	TRBJ2-6	.	few	CASSFAGSGANVLTF	TGTGCCAGCAGTTTTGCCGGATCTGGGGCCAACGTCCTGACTTTC
14	TRBV7-3	TRBJ2-7	TRBD1	.	CASSFVQGAHEQYF	TGTGCCAGCAGCTTTGTACAGGGGGCCCACGAGCAGTACTTC
22	TRBV5-1	TRBJ2-1	TRBD2	.	CASSHPIQTSGRGRNSYNEQFF	TGCGCCAGCAGCCACCCCATACAAACTAGCGGGAGGGGTCGTAACTCCTACAATGAGCAGTTCTTC
12	TRBV11-3	TRBJ2-7	TRBD1	few	CASSRTGYEQYF	TGTGCCAGCAGCAGGACAGGGTACGAGCAGTACTTC
15	TRBV25-1	TRBJ1-4	TRBD1	.	CASSEPGTGVEKLFF	TGTGCCAGCAGTGAACCCGGGACAGGGGTTGAAAAACTGTTTTTT
15	TRBV5-1	TRBJ1-1	TRBD1	.	CASSSGQGANTEAFF	TGCGCCAGCAGCTCGGGACAGGGCGCGAACACTGAAGCTTTCTTT
13	TRBV6-6	TRBJ1-2	.	.	CASSYGQDYGYTF	TGTGCCAGCAGTTACGGACAAGACTATGGCTACACCTTC
17	TRBV5-4	TRBJ1-2	TRBD1	.	CASSPVGQGSIGYGYTF	TGTGCCAGCAGCCCGGTGGGACAGGGTTCGATCGGCTATGGCTACACCTTC
12	TRBV4-1	TRBJ2-1	.	.	CASSQAGNEQFF	TGCGCCAGCAGCCAAGCCGGGAATGAGCAGTTCTTC
14	TRBV4-1	TRBJ1-1	.	.	CASSQDWGNTEAFF	TGCGCCAGCAGCCAAGATTGGGGGAACACTGAAGCTTTCTTT
12	TRBV19	TRBJ2-1	.	.	CASRQGFDEQFF	TGTGCCAGTAGACAGGGATTTGATGAGCAGTTCTTC
16	TRBV19	TRBJ1-1	TRBD1	.	CASSSFRDRALSEAFF	TGTGCCAGTAGTTCTTTTAGGGACAGGGCGCTTTCGGAAGCTTTCTTT
17	TRBV5-1	TRBJ2-1	TRBD1	.	CASSWGLGTGGYNEQFF	TGCGCCAGCAGCTGGGGGTTGGGGACAGGGGGATACAATGAGCAGTTCTTC
12	TRBV27	TRBJ2-1	.	.	CASSRRRNEQFF	TGTGCCAGCAGCAGACGGCGGAATGAGCAGTTCTTC
14	TRBV9	TRBJ2-7	.	few	CASSERDGAYEQYF	TGTGCCAGCAGCGAACGGGACGGTGCCTACGAGCAGTACTTC
15	TRBV14	TRBJ2-1	TRBD2	.	CASSQGLAGGSEQFF	TGTGCCAGCAGCCAAGGACTAGCGGGAGGAAGCGAGCAGTTCTTC